This T cell receptor (beta chain) was documented in a study of cytomegalovirus exposure and HLA in healthy donors. General study points: Specificity for CMV antigens was confirmed in vitro for three of the CMV-associated chains. Later on, an analysis tied 15,000 to 20,000 TCR beta sequences to HLA alleles at 0.05 false discovery rate.

A few counts support this clone. Its antigen remains unidentified. The PCR used 60 Vbeta and 13 Jbeta primers. Assay used: immunoSEQ multiplex PCR; TCRdb lists only in-frame clones, some missing. The sample includes about 150,000 clones, about 74% seen only once; the top ten take 2% to 2.5%. The sample consisted of PBMCs. The receptor comes from a man between 25 and 39 years old in good health and CMV-seronegative.

CDR3 coding DNA: TGCGCCAGCAGCCAAGATTTGAGCAGGGGGCTGTCTAATGAAAAACTGTTTTTT. Protein sequence: CASSQDLSRGLSNEKLFF. The J gene is TRBJ1-4, the V gene TRBV4-1; 8 nucleotides match TRBD1. J was trimmed by 3 bases and V by 0 bases; bases with no gene match: 9. Germline assignment: CDR1 MGHRA and CDR2 YSYEKL. There are 18 residues in the CDR3.